This T cell receptor (beta chain) was recovered during a study of a mutant IDH1 vaccine in newly diagnosed glioma. About the research overall: Patients in the study were vaccinated eight times, receiving shots in weeks 1, 3, 5, 7, 11, 15, 19 and 23. Patients' prior therapy spanned radiotherapy, temozolomide, or both; most underwent both.

This CDR3 has 16 amino acids. Looked up from germline, CDR1 is LGHNA and CDR2 is YNFKEQ. The V and J ends lost 0 bases and 4 bases, in that order; junction bases with no gene match: 8. As to time point: week 23, last vaccination. In every dose of vaccine, 300 ug of mutant IDH1 20-mer peptide was given alongside topical imiquimod. The assay was immunoSEQ multiplex PCR, and TCRdb's table has in-frame clones only and misses some. The repertoire holds about 60,000 clones, with nearly 85% as singletons. This clone was detected once. Its antigen is unknown. Overall study findings and caveats: Among patients, 90% to 95% showed immune responses induced by the vaccine.

The sequencing here drew on PBMCs, taken from a glioma patient whose treatment included an IDH1 peptide vaccine. The receptor comes from a man aged 18 to 29 with glioma. The chain recombines TRBV4-2 with TRBJ2-7; TRBD1 matches 8 bases. CDR3 nucleotides: TGTGCCAGCAGCCAAGATCAGGGGACAGGTGGGTACGAGCAGTACTTC. Amino acids: CASSQDQGTGGYEQYF.